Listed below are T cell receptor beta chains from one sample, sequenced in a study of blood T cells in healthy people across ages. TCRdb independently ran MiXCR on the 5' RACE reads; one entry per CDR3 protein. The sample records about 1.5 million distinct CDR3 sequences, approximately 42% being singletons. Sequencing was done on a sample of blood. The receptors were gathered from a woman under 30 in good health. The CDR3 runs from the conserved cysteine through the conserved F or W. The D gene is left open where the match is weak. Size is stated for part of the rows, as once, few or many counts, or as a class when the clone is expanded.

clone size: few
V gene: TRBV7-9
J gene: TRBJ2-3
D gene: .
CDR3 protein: CASSLERQMSTDTQYF
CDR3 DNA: TGTGCCAGCAGCTTAGAGCGACAAATGAGCACAGATACGCAGTATTTT

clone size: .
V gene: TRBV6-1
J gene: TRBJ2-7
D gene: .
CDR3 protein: CASRAGVGASYEQYF
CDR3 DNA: TGTGCCAGCAGGGCCGGAGTTGGCGCCTCCTACGAGCAGTACTTC

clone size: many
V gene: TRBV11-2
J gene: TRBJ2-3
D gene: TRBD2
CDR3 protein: CASTAGVNTDTQYF
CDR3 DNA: TGTGCCAGCACGGCGGGGGTAAACACAGATACGCAGTATTTT

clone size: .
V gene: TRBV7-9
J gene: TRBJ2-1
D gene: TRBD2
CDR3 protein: CASSVEPFKRDVAYNEQFF
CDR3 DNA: TGTGCCAGCAGCGTAGAACCCTTCAAGCGGGACGTCGCCTACAATGAGCAGTTCTTC

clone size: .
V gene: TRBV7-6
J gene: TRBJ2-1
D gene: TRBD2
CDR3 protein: CASSPLRGIDEQFF
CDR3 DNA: TGTGCCAGCAGCCCCTTGCGGGGGATCGATGAGCAGTTCTTC

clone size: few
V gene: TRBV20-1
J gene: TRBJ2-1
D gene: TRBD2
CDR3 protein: CRPTSGTSYNEQFF
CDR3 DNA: TGCAGGCCGACTAGCGGGACTTCCTACAATGAGCAGTTCTTC

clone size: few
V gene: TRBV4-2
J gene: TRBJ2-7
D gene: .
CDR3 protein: CASSQDINGPDEQYF
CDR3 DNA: TGTGCCAGCAGCCAAGATATTAATGGGCCTGACGAGCAGTACTTC

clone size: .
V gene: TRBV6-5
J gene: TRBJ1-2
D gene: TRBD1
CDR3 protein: CASSFSQGNGYTF
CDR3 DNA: TGTGCCAGCAGTTTCTCACAGGGGAACGGCTACACCTTC

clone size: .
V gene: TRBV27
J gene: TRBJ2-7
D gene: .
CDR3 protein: CASSLYRYNEQYF
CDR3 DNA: TGTGCCAGCAGTTTATATCGCTACAATGAGCAGTACTTC

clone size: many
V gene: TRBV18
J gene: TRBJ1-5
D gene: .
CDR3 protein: CASSPGDSNQPQHF
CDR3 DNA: TGTGCCAGCAGCCCTGGAGATAGCAATCAGCCCCAGCATTTT

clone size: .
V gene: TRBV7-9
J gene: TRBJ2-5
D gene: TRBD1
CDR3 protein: CASSLGTVETQYF
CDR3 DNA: TGTGCCAGCAGCTTGGGGACAGTCGAGACCCAGTACTTC

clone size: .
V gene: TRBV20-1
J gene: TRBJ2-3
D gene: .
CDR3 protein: CSANGGRTDTQYF
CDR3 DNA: TGCAGTGCTAATGGCGGACGCACAGATACGCAGTATTTT

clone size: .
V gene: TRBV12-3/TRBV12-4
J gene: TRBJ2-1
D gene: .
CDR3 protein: CASKADPYNEQFF
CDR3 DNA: TGTGCCAGCAAGGCGGACCCCTACAATGAGCAGTTCTTC

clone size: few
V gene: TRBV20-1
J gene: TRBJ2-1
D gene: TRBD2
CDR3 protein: CSARTSGRVNEQFF
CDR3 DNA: TGCAGTGCGAGGACTAGCGGGAGGGTTAATGAGCAGTTCTTC

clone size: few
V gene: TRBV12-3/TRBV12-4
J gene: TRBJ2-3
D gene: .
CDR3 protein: CASRRTGLTDMQYF
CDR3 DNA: TGTGCCAGCCGAAGAACGGGGTTGACGGATATGCAGTATTTT

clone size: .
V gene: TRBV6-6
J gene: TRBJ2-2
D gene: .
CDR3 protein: CASSYSVRANTGELFF
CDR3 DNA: TGTGCCAGCAGTTACTCGGTCCGGGCGAACACCGGGGAGCTGTTTTTT

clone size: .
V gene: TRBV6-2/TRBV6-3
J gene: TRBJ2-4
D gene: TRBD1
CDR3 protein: CASAIRRGQGVDIQYF
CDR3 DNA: TGTGCCAGCGCTATACGGAGGGGACAGGGGGTTGACATTCAGTACTTC

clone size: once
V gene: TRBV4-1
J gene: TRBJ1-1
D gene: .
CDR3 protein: CASTQGNPNTEAFF
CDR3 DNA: TGCGCCAGCACCCAGGGGAATCCGAACACTGAAGCTTTCTTT

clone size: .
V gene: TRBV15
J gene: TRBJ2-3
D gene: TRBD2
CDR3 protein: CATSLGLAASTDTQYF
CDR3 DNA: TGTGCCACCAGCCTCGGACTAGCGGCTAGCACAGATACGCAGTATTTT

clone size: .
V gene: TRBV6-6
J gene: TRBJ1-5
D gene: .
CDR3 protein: CASKSGLAEPQHF
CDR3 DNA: TGTGCCAGCAAGTCGGGCCTGGCGGAGCCCCAGCATTTT

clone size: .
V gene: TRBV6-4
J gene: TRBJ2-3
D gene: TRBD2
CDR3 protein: CASSDSSGTTYTQYF
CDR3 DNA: TGTGCCAGCAGTGACTCTAGCGGGACCACATATACGCAGTATTTT

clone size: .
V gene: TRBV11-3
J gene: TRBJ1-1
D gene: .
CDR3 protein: CASSLRGPDTEAFF
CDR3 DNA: TGTGCCAGCAGCTTACGCGGACCCGACACTGAAGCTTTCTTT

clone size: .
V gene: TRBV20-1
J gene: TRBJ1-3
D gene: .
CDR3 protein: CSAREGGFSGNTIYF
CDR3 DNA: TGCAGTGCTAGAGAAGGAGGATTCTCTGGAAACACCATATATTTT

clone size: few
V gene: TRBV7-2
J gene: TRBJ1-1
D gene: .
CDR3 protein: CASAWGGNTEAFF
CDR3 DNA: TGTGCCAGCGCTTGGGGGGGGAACACTGAAGCTTTCTTT

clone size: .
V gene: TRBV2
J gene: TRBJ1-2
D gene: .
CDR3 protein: CASTEGRLRYGYTF
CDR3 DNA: TGTGCCAGCACCGAAGGAAGGTTAAGATATGGCTACACCTTC

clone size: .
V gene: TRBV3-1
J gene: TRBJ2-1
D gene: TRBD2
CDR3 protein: CASSQESSSGSYNEQFF
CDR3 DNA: TGTGCCAGCAGCCAAGAGTCGTCTAGCGGGAGCTACAATGAGCAGTTCTTC

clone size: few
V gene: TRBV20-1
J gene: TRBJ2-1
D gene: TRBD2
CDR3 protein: CSASLFWSGRLGNEQFF
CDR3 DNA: TGCAGTGCCTCCCTGTTTTGGAGCGGGAGACTGGGCAATGAGCAGTTCTTC

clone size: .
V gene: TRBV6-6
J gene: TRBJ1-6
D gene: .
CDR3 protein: CASSYSSRARGSPLHF
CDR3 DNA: TGTGCCAGCAGTTACTCGAGTAGGGCCCGCGGTTCACCCCTCCACTTT

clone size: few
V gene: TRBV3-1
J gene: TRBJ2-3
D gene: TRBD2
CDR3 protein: CASSRGLAGNTDTQYF
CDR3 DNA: TGTGCCAGCAGCCGGGGACTAGCGGGAAACACAGATACGCAGTATTTT

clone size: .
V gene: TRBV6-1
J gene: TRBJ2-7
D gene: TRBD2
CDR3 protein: CASRRGSSYEQYF
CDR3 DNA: TGTGCCAGCAGGCGCGGGAGCTCCTACGAGCAGTACTTC

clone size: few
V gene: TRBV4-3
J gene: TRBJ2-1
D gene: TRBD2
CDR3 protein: CASSQPGLAGVRNEQFF
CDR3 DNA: TGCGCCAGCAGCCAACCAGGACTAGCGGGAGTCCGCAATGAGCAGTTCTTC

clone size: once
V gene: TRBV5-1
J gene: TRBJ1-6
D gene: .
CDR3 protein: CASSLDRPADSPPHF
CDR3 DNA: TGCGCCAGCAGCTTGGACAGACCAGCGGATTCACCCCCCCACTTT

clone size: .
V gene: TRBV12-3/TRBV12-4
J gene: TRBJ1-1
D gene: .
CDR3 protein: CASSLSGAGTEAFF
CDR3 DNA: TGTGCCAGCAGTTTGAGTGGGGCTGGCACTGAAGCTTTCTTT

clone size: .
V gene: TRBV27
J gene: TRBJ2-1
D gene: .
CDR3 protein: CASSFTFRNEQFF
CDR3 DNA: TGTGCCAGCAGTTTTACCTTCCGCAATGAGCAGTTCTTC

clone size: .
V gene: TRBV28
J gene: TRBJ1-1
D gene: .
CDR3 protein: CASSSPSGTPNTEAFF
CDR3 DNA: TGTGCCAGCAGTTCCCCATCCGGGACACCGAACACTGAAGCTTTCTTT

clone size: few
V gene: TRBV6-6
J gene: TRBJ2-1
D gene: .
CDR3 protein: CASSILPVGQPNNEQFF
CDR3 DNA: TGTGCCAGCAGTATACTCCCGGTGGGACAACCTAACAATGAGCAGTTCTTC

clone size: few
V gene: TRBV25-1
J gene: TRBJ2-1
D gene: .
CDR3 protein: CASSEILYNEQFF
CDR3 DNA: TGTGCCAGCAGTGAAATTCTGTACAATGAGCAGTTCTTC

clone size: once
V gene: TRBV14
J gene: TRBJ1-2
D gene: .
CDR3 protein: CASSQDGGIYGCTF
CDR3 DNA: TGTGCCAGCAGCCAAGATGGGGGGATCTATGGCTGCACCTTC

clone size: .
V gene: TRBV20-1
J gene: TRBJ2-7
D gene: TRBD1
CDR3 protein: CSARDRKGQGISHNEQYF
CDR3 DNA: TGCAGTGCTAGAGATCGGAAGGGACAGGGGATCTCCCACAATGAGCAGTACTTC

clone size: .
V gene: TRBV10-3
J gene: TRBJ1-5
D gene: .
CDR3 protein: CAPGNQPQHF
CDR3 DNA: TGTGCCCCGGGGAATCAGCCCCAGCATTTT

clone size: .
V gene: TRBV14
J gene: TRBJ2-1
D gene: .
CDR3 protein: CASSQGPTGKSYNEQFF
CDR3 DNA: TGTGCCAGCAGCCAAGGTCCTACAGGGAAATCCTACAATGAGCAGTTCTTC

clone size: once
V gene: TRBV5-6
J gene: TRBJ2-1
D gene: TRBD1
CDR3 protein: CASSPEPSHRGDEQFF
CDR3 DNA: TGTGCCAGCAGCCCCGAGCCCTCGCACAGGGGGGATGAGCAGTTCTTC

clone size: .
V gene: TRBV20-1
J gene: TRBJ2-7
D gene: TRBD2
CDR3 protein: CSARSPGLAGGRSYNEQYF
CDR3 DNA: TGCAGTGCTAGATCCCCGGGACTAGCGGGAGGGCGCTCCTACAATGAGCAGTACTTC

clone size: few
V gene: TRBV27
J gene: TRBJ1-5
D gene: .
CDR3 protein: CASKGSRASQPQHF
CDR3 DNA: TGTGCCAGCAAGGGTTCCAGGGCAAGTCAGCCCCAGCATTTT

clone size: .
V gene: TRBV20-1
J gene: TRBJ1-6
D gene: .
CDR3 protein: CSARGYWTKGTYNSPLHF
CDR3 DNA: TGCAGTGCTAGAGGCTATTGGACCAAAGGGACCTATAATTCACCCCTCCACTTT

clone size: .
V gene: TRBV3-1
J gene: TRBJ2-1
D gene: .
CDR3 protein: CASSPIASQGYNEQFF
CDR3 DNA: TGTGCCAGCAGCCCTATTGCTAGCCAGGGGTACAATGAGCAGTTCTTC

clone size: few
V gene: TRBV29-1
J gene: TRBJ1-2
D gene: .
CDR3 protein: CSVDRGAVTNYGYTF
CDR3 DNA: TGCAGCGTAGATAGGGGAGCCGTGACTAACTATGGCTACACCTTC

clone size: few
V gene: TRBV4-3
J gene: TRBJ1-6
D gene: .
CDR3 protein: CASSQGPPDQYNSPLHF
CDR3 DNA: TGCGCCAGCAGCCAAGGGCCGCCGGACCAATATAATTCACCCCTCCACTTT

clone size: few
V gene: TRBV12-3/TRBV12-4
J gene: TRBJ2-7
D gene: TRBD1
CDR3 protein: CASSNRDRGDEQYF
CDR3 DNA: TGTGCCAGCAGTAACCGGGACAGGGGCGACGAGCAGTACTTC

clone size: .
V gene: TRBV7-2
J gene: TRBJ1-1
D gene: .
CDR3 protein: CAIPAAPGTEAFF
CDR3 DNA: TGTGCCATCCCGGCAGCCCCGGGCACTGAAGCTTTCTTT

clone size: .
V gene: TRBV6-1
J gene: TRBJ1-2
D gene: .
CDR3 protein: CASSEGGGPDYGYTF
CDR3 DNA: TGTGCCAGCAGTGAAGGAGGGGGGCCTGACTATGGCTACACCTTC

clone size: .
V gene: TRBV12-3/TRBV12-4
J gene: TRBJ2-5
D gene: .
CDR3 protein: CASSTNPQETQYF
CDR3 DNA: TGTGCCAGCAGTACAAACCCCCAAGAGACCCAGTACTTC